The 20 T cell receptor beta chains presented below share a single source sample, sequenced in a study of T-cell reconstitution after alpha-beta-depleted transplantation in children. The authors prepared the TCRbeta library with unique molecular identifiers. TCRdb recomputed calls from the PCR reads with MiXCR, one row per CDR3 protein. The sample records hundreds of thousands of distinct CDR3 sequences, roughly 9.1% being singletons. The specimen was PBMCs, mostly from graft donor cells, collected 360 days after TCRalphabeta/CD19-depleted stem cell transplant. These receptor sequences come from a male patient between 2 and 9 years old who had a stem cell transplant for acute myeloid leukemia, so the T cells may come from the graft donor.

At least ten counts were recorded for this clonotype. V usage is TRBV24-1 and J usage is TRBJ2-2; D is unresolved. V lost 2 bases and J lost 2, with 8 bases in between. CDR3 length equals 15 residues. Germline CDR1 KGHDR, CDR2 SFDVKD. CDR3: CATSDSKGNTGELFF. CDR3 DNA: TGTGCCACCAGTGATTCCAAGGGTAACACCGGGGAGCTGTTTTTT.

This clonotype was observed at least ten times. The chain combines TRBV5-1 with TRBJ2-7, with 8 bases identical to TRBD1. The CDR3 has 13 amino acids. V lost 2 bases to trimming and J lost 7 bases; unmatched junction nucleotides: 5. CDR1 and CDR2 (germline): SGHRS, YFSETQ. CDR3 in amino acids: CASSFGQGREQYV. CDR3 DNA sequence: TGCGCCAGCAGCTTTGGACAGGGAAGAGAGCAGTACGTC.

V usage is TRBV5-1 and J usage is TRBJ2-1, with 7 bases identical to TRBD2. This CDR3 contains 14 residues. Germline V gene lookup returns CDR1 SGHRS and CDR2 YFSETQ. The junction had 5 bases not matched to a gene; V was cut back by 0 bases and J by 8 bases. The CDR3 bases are TGCGCCAGCAGCTTGGCAGGACTAGTTGATGAGCAGTTCTTC. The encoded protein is CASSLAGLVDEQFF.

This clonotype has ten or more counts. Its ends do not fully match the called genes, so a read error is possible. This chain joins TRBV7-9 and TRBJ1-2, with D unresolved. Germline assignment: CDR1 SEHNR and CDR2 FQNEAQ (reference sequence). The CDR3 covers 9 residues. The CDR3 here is CASSLTDGF. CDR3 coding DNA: TGTGCCAGCAGCTTAACAGACGGATTC.

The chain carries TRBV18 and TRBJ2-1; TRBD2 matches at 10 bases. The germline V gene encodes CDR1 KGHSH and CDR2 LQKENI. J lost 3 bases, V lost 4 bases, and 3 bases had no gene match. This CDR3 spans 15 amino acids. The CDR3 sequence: CASSQTSGNYNEQFF. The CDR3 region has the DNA TGTGCCAGCTCACAAACTAGCGGGAACTACAATGAGCAGTTCTTC. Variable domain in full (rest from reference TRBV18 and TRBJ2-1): NAGVMQNPRHLVRRRGQEARLRCSPMKGHSHVYWYRQLPEEGLKFMVYLQKENIIDESGMPKERFSAEFPKEGPSILRIQQVVRGDSAAYFCASSQTSGNYNEQFFGPGTRLTVL.

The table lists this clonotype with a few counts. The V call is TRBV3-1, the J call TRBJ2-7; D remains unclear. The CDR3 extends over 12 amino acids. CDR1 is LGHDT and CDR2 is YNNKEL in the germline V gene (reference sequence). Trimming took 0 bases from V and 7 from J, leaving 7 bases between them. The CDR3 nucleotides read TGTGCCAGCAGCCAAGATGAGGCGGAGCAGTACGTC. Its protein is CASSQDEAEQYV.

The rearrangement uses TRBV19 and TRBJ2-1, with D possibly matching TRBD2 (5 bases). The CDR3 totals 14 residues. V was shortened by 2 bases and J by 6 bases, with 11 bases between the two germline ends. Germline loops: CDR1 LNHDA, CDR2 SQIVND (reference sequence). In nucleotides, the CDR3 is TGTGCCAGTAGTATATCGGGGAGTCTCAATGAGCAGTTCTTC. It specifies CASSISGSLNEQFF.

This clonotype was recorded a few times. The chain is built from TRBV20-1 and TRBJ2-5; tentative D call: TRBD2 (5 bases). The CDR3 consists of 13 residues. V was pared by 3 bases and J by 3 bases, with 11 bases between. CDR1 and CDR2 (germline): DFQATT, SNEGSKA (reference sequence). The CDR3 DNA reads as TGCAGTGCTAGGTTCCGGGGAAAAGAGACCCAGTACTTC. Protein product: CSARFRGKETQYF.

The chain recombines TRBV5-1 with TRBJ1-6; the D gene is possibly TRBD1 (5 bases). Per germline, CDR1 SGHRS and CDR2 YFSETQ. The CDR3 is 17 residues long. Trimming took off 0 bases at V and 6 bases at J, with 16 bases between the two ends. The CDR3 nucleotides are TGCGCCAGCAGCTTGGGGCCGCCGGGACGGACTAATTCACCCCTCCACTTT. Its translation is CASSLGPPGRTNSPLHF.

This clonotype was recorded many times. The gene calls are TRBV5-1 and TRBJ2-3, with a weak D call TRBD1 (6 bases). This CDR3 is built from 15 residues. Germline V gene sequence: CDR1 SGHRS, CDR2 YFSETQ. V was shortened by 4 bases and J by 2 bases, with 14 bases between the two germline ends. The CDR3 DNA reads TGCGCCAGCAGCAATCAGGGGCCCGACACAGATACGCAGTATTTT. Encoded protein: CASSNQGPDTDTQYF.

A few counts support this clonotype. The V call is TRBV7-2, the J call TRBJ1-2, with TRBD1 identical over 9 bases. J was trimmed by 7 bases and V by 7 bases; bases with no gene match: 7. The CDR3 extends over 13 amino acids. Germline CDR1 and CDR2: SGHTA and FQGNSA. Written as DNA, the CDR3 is TGTGCCAGCACCGACAGGGGGAATGGTGGCTACACCTTC. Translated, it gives CASTDRGNGGYTF.

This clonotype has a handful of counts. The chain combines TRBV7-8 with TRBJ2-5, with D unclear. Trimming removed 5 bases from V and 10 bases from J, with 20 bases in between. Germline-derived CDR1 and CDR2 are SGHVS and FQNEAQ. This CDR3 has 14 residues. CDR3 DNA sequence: TGTGCCAGCAGCCGCGGACGGATCCCATCGGACCAGTACTTC. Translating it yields CASSRGRIPSDQYF.

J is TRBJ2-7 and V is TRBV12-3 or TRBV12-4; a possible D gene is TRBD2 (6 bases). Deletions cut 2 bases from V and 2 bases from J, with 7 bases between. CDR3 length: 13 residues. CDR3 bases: TGTGCCAGCAGTTTATGGGGGGCCTACGAGCAGTACTTC. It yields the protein CASSLWGAYEQYF.

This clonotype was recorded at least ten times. The CDR3 sequence: CASSLADPGTVWLRGYEQYF. The CDR3 DNA sequence: TGTGCCAGCAGTTTAGCAGACCCCGGAACAGTCTGGCTGCGTGGCTACGAGCAGTACTTC. The chain employs TRBV12-3 or TRBV12-4 and TRBJ2-7; D is ambiguous. V gave up 0 bases and J gave up 3 bases, with 27 bases separating them. The length of the CDR3 is 20 residues.

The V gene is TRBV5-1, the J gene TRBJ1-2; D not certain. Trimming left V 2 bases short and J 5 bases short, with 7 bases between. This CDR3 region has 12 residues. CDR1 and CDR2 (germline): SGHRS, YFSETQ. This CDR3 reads CASSFDTYGYTF. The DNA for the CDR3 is TGCGCCAGCAGCTTCGACACTTATGGCTACACCTTC.

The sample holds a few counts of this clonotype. The CDR3 DNA reads as TGTGCCAGCAGGAGCGCCCCGGGAGGGTCCAATGAGCAGTTCTTC. Amino acid sequence: CASRSAPGGSNEQFF. V is TRBV6-1 and J is TRBJ2-1; 8 positions match TRBD2. The junction had 10 bases not matched to a gene; V was cut back by 6 bases and J by 6 bases. The CDR3 consists of 15 residues. Germline loops: CDR1 MNHNS, CDR2 SASEGT.

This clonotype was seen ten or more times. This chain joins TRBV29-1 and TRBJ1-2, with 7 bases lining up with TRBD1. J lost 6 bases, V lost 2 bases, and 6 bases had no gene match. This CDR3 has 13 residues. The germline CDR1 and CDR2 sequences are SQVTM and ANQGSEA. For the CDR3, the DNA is TGCAGCGTTGAACGTGACAGGGAGAATGGCTACACCTTC. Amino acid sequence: CSVERDRENGYTF.

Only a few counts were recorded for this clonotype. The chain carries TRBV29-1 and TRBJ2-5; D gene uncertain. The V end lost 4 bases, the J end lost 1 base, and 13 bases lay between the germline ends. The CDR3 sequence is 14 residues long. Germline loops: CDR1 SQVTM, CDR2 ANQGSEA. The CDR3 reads CSVVRLTAQETQYF. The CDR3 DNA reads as TGCAGCGTTGTGCGCTTAACCGCCCAAGAGACCCAGTACTTC. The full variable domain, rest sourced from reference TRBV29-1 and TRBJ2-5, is SAVISQKPSRDICQRGTSLTIQCQVDSQVTMMFWYRQQPGQSLTLIATANQGSEATYESGFVIDKFPISRPNLTFSTLTVSNMSPEDSSIYLCSVVRLTAQETQYFGPGTRLLVL.

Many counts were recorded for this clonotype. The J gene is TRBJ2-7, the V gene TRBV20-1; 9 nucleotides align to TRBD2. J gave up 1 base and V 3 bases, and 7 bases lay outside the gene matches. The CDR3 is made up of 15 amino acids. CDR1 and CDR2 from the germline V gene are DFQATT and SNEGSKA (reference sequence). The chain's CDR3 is CSARVSGRPSYEQYF. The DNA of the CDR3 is TGCAGTGCTAGGGTAAGCGGGAGGCCATCCTACGAGCAGTACTTC.

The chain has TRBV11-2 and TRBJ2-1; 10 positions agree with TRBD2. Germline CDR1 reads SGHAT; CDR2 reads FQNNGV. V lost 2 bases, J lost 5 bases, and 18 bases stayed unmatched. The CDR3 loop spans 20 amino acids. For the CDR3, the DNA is TGTGCCAGCAGCTTAATCGGCGCTAGCGGGAGTTGGACTCCAAACAATGAGCAGTTCTTC. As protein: CASSLIGASGSWTPNNEQFF.